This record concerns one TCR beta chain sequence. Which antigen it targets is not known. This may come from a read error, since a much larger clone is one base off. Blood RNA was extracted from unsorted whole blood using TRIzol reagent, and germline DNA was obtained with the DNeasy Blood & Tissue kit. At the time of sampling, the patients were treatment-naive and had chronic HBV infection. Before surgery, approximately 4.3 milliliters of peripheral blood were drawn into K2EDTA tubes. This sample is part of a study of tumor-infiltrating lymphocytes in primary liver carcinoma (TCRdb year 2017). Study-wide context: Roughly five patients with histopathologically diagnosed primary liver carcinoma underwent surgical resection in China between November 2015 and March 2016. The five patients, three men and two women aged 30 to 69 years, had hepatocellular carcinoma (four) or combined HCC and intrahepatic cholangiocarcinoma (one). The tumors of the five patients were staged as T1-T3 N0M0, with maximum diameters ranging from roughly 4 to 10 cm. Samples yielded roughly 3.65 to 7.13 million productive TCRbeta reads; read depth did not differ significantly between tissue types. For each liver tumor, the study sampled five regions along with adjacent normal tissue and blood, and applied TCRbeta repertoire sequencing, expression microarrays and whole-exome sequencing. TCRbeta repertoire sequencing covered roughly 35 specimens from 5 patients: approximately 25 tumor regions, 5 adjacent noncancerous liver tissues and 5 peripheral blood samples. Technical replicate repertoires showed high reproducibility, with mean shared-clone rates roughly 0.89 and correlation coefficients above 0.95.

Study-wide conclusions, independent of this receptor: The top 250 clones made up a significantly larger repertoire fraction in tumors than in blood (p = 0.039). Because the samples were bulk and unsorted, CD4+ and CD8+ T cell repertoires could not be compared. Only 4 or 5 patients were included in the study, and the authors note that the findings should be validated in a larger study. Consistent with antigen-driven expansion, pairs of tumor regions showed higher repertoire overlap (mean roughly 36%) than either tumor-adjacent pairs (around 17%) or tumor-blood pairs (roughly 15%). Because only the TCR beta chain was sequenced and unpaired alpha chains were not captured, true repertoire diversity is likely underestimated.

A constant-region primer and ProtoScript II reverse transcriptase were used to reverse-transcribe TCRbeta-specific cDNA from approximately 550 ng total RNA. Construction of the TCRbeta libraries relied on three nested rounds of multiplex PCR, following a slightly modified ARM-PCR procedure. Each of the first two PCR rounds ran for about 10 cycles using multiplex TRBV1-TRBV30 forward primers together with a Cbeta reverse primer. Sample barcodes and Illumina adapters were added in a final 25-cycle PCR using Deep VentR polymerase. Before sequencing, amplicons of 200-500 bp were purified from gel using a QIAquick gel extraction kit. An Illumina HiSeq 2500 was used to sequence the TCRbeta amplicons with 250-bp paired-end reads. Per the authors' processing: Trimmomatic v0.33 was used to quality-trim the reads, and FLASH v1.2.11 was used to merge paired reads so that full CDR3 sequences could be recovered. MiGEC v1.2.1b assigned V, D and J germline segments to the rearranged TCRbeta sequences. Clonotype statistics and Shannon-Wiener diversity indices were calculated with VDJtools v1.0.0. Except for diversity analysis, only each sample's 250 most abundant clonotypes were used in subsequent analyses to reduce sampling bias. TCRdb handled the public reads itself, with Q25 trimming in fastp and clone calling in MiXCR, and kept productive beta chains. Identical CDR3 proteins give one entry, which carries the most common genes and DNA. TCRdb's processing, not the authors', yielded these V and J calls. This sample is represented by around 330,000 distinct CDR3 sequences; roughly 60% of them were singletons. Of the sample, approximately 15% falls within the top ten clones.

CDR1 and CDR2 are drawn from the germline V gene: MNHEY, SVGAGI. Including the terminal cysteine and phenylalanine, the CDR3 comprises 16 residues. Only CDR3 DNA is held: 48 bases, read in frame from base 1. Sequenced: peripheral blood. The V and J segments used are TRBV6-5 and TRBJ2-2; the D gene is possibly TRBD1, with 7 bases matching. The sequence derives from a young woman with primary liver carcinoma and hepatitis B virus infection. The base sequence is TGTGCCGGCAGGCTATGGGGGGACAGTTTCACCGGGGAGCTGTTTTTT. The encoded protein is CAGRLWGDSFTGELFF.